What follows are 30 T cell receptor beta chains derived from one specimen sequenced in a study of human T cells and chemical hapten exposure. TCRdb recomputed calls from the RACE reads with MiXCR, one row per CDR3 protein. The data contain some 82,000 distinct CDR3 sequences, roughly 10% of them singletons. Time point noted: patch test 1, 2 weeks after DPC sensitization. Indicated treatment: therapeutic diphenylcyclopropenone sensitization with weekly scalp DPC. This material consisted of whole blood, taken in connection with sensitization to the hapten diphenylcyclopropenone (DPC). The receptors were sampled from a woman between 50 and 59 years old with alopecia areata. Some clones in this sample may be carry-over from other donors' samples.

A remark on this clonotype: This may be a read error: a much more frequent sequence differs by one nucleotide. V is TRBV7-2 and J is TRBJ1-6; D is perhaps TRBD1 (5 bases). CDR1 is SGHTA and CDR2 is FQGNSA in the germline V gene. This CDR3 spans 16 amino acids. Trimming pared 5 bases from V and 5 bases from J, leaving 16 bases between. CDR3 bases: TGTACCAGCAGCCCACAGAGGGGTGGCCATAATTCACCCCTCCACTTT. Amino acids: CTSSPQRGGHNSPLHF. The full variable domain, with the rest looked up from reference TRBV7-2 and TRBJ1-6, is GAGVSQSPSNKVTEKGKDVELRCDPISGHTALYWYRQSLGQGLEFLIYFQGNSAPDKSGLPSDRFSAERTGGSVSTLTIQRTQQEDSAVYLCTSSPQRGGHNSPLHFGNGTRLTVT.

This rearrangement joins TRBV29-1 to TRBJ2-1; 13 nucleotides line up with TRBD2. Germline V CDR1 and CDR2: SQVTM, ANQGSEA. The ends lost 1 base at V and 6 bases at J; junction bases unmatched: 6. The CDR3 is 16 amino acids. CDR3 loop: CSVEAQLAGGPNEQFF. The CDR3 region has the DNA TGCAGCGTTGAAGCCCAACTAGCGGGAGGGCCCAATGAGCAGTTCTTC.

The J gene is TRBJ1-6, the V gene TRBV28; D is unclear. The V and J ends lost 3 bases and 10 bases respectively, with 13 bases between them. From germline, CDR1 is MDHEN and CDR2 SYDVKM. This CDR3 region has 14 residues. CDR3 region: CASSFGRLSSPLHF. The CDR3, as DNA: TGTGCCAGCAGTTTTGGACGGCTCAGCTCACCCCTCCACTTT.

This sequence joins TRBV12-3 or TRBV12-4 and TRBJ1-1, with 7 positions matching TRBD1. CDR3 length: 14 amino acids. Trimming at V came to 5 bases and at J to 3 bases, leaving 6 bases not matched to a gene. Written as DNA, the CDR3 is TGTGCCAGCAGTGTGACAGGGTTGTACACTGAAGCTTTCTTT. It yields the protein CASSVTGLYTEAFF.

The gene calls are TRBV28 and TRBJ1-5, with no clear D. Trimming took 5 bases from V and 9 from J, leaving 17 bases between them. CDR3 length equals 14 residues. CDR1 and CDR2 from the germline V gene are MDHEN and SYDVKM. The CDR3 reads CASSPTPAGRPQHF. The CDR3 coding sequence is TGTGCCAGCAGTCCCACCCCGGCTGGGAGGCCCCAGCATTTT.

This clonotype has more than one count but fewer than ten. The genes are TRBV20-1 and TRBJ1-6, with D perhaps matching TRBD1 (6 bases). Trimming shortened V by 0 bases and J by 9 bases, and 12 bases separated the two germline ends. This CDR3 is 14 amino acids long. Germline-derived CDR1 and CDR2 are DFQATT and SNEGSKA (reference sequence). The CDR3 DNA reads as TGCAGTGCTAGAGATGATCGGGACACTTCACCCCTCCACTTT. Encoded protein: CSARDDRDTSPLHF.

A few counts support this clonotype. The J gene is TRBJ1-5, the V gene TRBV18; D may be TRBD1 (5 bases). CDR1 and CDR2 (germline): KGHSH, LQKENI. The V end lost 6 bases, the J end lost 0 bases, and 9 bases lay between the germline ends. CDR3 size: 14 residues. CDR3 bases: TGTGCCAGCTCGACAGTCTATAGCAATCAGCCCCAGCATTTT. Residues: CASSTVYSNQPQHF.

This clonotype occurred a few times. DNA of the CDR3: TGCAGTGCAAGCCCTGGACCCACATCGAGCACAGATACGCAGTATTTT. Protein sequence: CSASPGPTSSTDTQYF. V usage is TRBV20-1 and J usage is TRBJ2-3; no reliable D call. Trimming left V 6 bases short and J 0 bases short, with 19 bases between. The CDR3 has 16 amino acids. Germline V lookup: CDR1 DFQATT, CDR2 SNEGSKA (reference sequence).

This clonotype has just a few counts. The V gene is TRBV7-2, the J gene TRBJ2-4; 8 positions agree with TRBD1. The CDR3 sequence is 13 residues long. J gave up 9 bases and V 5 bases, and 6 bases lay outside the gene matches. Germline-derived CDR1 and CDR2 are SGHTA and FQGNSA. The CDR3, as DNA: TGTGCCAGCAGCCCAGGGACAGGAAGCATTCAGTACTTC. Protein sequence: CASSPGTGSIQYF.

A remark on this clonotype: A much larger clone lies one base from this, so it may be a read error. The chain recombines TRBV12-3 or TRBV12-4 with TRBJ1-1, with 8 bases lining up with TRBD1. CDR3 size: 14 residues. The trim removed 8 bases at V and 3 bases at J, leaving 8 bases unmatched. In DNA, the CDR3 is TGTGCCAGCGCCCGACAGGGGCCGGACACTGAAGCTTTCTTT. This codes for CASARQGPDTEAFF.

This clonotype was observed a single time. V and J are TRBV7-9 and TRBJ1-1; D unresolved. From germline, CDR1 is SEHNR and CDR2 FQNEAQ (reference sequence). V lost 5 bases to trimming and J lost 8 bases, with 24 bases between them. CDR3 size: 16 residues. CDR3 sequence reads: CASSPPGSRPKNEAFF. In nucleotides, the CDR3 is TGTGCCAGCAGCCCGCCGGGATCCCGTCCTAAAAACGAAGCTTTCTTT.

This clonotype occurred a few times. CDR3 bases: TGCAGTGCTAGGGGGAACAATCCCTGGACTAGCGGGATAGGAGGGCAGTTGGGTGAGCAGTTCTTC. This sequence encodes CSARGNNPWTSGIGGQLGEQFF. The chain uses TRBV20-1 and TRBJ2-1; 12 bases are a match to TRBD2. Germline V gives CDR1 DFQATT, CDR2 SNEGSKA (reference sequence). The CDR3 has 22 amino acids. Unmatched junction bases numbered 30, after V lost 3 bases and J lost 9 bases.

This clonotype was picked up a small number of times. This chain uses TRBV27 with TRBJ1-1; D might be TRBD1 (5 bases). V was trimmed by 6 bases and J by 2 bases, leaving 13 bases between them. CDR3 size: 14 residues. The V gene's germline CDR1 is MNHEY and CDR2 SMNVEV (reference sequence). The chain's CDR3 is CASRNRNRNTEAFF. In DNA, the CDR3 is TGTGCCAGCAGGAACAGGAATAGAAACACTGAAGCTTTCTTT.

The chain uses TRBV20-1 and TRBJ2-1; the D gene could be TRBD1 or TRBD2 (6 bases each). The CDR3 runs to 14 residues. Germline V lookup: CDR1 DFQATT, CDR2 SNEGSKA (reference sequence). V was cut by 2 bases and J by 0 bases, with 8 bases left in between. DNA for the CDR3: TGCAGTGCTAGAAAGGGGGGCTCCTACAATGAGCAGTTCTTC. Protein sequence: CSARKGGSYNEQFF.

The chain combines TRBV15 with TRBJ2-1; possibly TRBD2 for D (6 bases). Germline V gives CDR1 LNHNV, CDR2 YYDKDF (reference sequence). Trimming cost V 1 base and J 0 bases, with 10 bases left between them. The CDR3 has 16 residues. The CDR3, as DNA: TGTGCCACCAGCAGAGCCGCCGGGAGCTCCTACAATGAGCAGTTCTTC. It is translated as CATSRAAGSSYNEQFF.

The sample holds a few counts of this clonotype. This CDR3 reads CASSPRTGSGYTF. CDR3 DNA sequence: TGTGCCAGCTCACCGAGGACAGGGTCTGGCTACACCTTC. The chain carries TRBV18 and TRBJ1-2; 8 bases match TRBD1. The CDR3 runs to 13 residues. CDR1 is KGHSH and CDR2 is LQKENI in the germline V gene. The trim removed 3 bases at V and 7 bases at J, leaving 4 bases unmatched. Filled out from reference TRBV18 and TRBJ1-2, the complete variable domain reads NAGVMQNPRHLVRRRGQEARLRCSPMKGHSHVYWYRQLPEEGLKFMVYLQKENIIDESGMPKERFSAEFPKEGPSILRIQQVVRGDSAAYFCASSPRTGSGYTFGSGTRLTVV.

Regarding this clonotype: This may be a read error: a much more frequent sequence differs by one nucleotide. The V call is TRBV6-6, the J call TRBJ2-2; no clear D gene. CDR3 size: 14 residues. Per the germline V gene, CDR1 is MNHNY and CDR2 is SVGAGI (reference sequence). The CDR3 bases are TGTGCCAGCTCCCCCAGGTCGAACACCTGGGAGCTGTTTTTT. Its translation: CASSPRSNTWELFF.

The table lists this clonotype with many counts. This chain connects TRBV7-2 to TRBJ2-2; D not certain. This CDR3 comprises 11 residues. V was clipped by 8 bases and J by 2 bases, with 3 bases between them. Looked up from germline, CDR1 is SGHTA and CDR2 is FQGNSA. Here the CDR3 reads CASGNTGELFF. For the CDR3, the DNA is TGTGCCAGCGGAAACACCGGGGAGCTGTTTTTT.

The chain employs TRBV9 and TRBJ1-5; D possibly corresponds to TRBD1 (6 bases). The CDR3 contains 14 residues. Trimming removed 3 bases from V and 2 bases from J, with 9 bases in between. CDR1 and CDR2 (germline): SGDLS, YYNGEE. CDR3 residues: CASSEAGGNQPQHF. CDR3 nucleotide sequence: TGTGCCAGCAGCGAGGCAGGGGGCAATCAGCCCCAGCATTTT.

There are a few counts of this clonotype. The CDR3 region has the DNA TGTGCCAGCAGCCCTCCCTCAGGGGGCGAAAACTATGGCTACACCTTC. This codes for CASSPPSGGENYGYTF. This chain uses TRBV12-3 or TRBV12-4 with TRBJ1-2, with 8 bases lining up with TRBD1. V trimming: 6 bases; J trimming: 2 bases; junction bases outside the gene matches: 11. This CDR3 comprises 16 residues.

This chain connects TRBV24-1 to TRBJ2-3; 7 nucleotides line up with TRBD1. The CDR3 has 14 amino acids. Germline trimming cut 6 bases from V and 6 bases from J; bases unmatched to any gene: 8. Germline V gives CDR1 KGHDR, CDR2 SFDVKD. The CDR3 sequence is CATSYRGAADTQYF. Written as DNA, the CDR3 is TGTGCCACCAGTTACAGGGGAGCAGCCGATACGCAGTATTTT.

This clonotype was detected only a few times. This rearrangement joins TRBV28 to TRBJ2-5, with 10 nucleotides matching TRBD2. J was trimmed by 5 bases and V by 5 bases; bases with no gene match: 11. The V gene's germline CDR1 is MDHEN and CDR2 SYDVKM. This CDR3 contains 16 residues. CDR3 sequence reads: CASSTRTSGRRETQYF. The CDR3 region has the DNA TGTGCCAGCAGTACACGGACTAGCGGAAGACGCGAGACCCAGTACTTC.

V and J are TRBV5-5 and TRBJ1-5; D is ambiguous. The CDR3 extends over 16 amino acids. V lost 1 base to trimming and J lost 0 bases, with 11 bases between them. In germline, CDR1 is SGHKS, CDR2 YYEKEE (reference sequence). Here the CDR3 DNA reads TGTGCCAGCAGCTTGCTCCAGGACTATAGCAATCAGCCCCAGCATTTT. Translating gives CASSLLQDYSNQPQHF.

The chain uses TRBV14 and TRBJ2-1; D is unclear. Trimming took off 0 bases at V and 8 bases at J, with 5 bases between the two ends. Germline V gene sequence: CDR1 SGHDN, CDR2 FVKESK. The CDR3 loop spans 12 amino acids. CDR3: CASSQDGHEQFF. The CDR3 DNA is TGTGCCAGCAGCCAAGATGGGCATGAGCAGTTCTTC.

V is TRBV11-2 and J is TRBJ2-1; 8 nucleotides match TRBD2. After removal of 8 bases from V and 2 bases from J, the junction contained 11 bases not matched to a gene. Germline V gives CDR1 SGHAT, CDR2 FQNNGV. The CDR3 totals 16 residues. The CDR3 DNA is TGTGCCAGCTCATCGGGGGCGGGAGGCACCTACAATGAGCAGTTCTTC. Residues: CASSSGAGGTYNEQFF.

The chain couples TRBV2 to TRBJ2-7; 7 bases are a match to TRBD2. CDR1 and CDR2 from the germline V gene are SNHLY and FYNNEI. The CDR3 has 14 amino acids. Trimming took 6 bases from V and 3 from J; bases not matched to a gene: 8. CDR3 protein: CASRSPSGDYEQYF. CDR3 nucleotide sequence: TGTGCCAGCAGATCCCCTAGCGGTGACTACGAGCAGTACTTC.

This clonotype was picked up many times. The chain carries TRBV3-1 and TRBJ1-1, with 8 bases that match TRBD1. The CDR3 runs to 13 residues. CDR1 is LGHDT and CDR2 is YNNKEL in the germline V gene (reference sequence). V shed 3 bases, J shed 7 bases, and the junction held 4 bases outside the gene matches. For the CDR3, the DNA is TGTGCCAGCAGCCAGGACAGGGCTGGTGAAGCTTTCTTT. The encoded protein is CASSQDRAGEAFF.

The chain employs TRBV28 and TRBJ2-3; tentative D call: TRBD2 (6 bases). CDR3 length equals 15 residues. The ends were cut back, 2 bases at V and 3 bases at J, with 12 bases in the middle. The germline V gene has CDR1 MDHEN and CDR2 SYDVKM. The CDR3 region has the DNA TGTGCCAGCAGTTTAGGCGGGACGGGGACAGATACGCAGTATTTT. Protein: CASSLGGTGTDTQYF. Based on the CDR3 plus reference TRBV28 and TRBJ2-3, the full variable domain is DVKVTQSSRYLVKRTGEKVFLECVQDMDHENMFWYRQDPGLGLRLIYFSYDVKMKEKGDIPEGYSVSREKKERFSLILESASTNQTSMYLCASSLGGTGTDTQYFGPGTRLTVL.

This clonotype has more than one count but fewer than ten. The chain recombines TRBV18 with TRBJ2-4; D is uncertain. The CDR3 totals 14 residues. Trimming left V 2 bases short and J 0 bases short, with 5 bases between. Germline assignment: CDR1 KGHSH and CDR2 LQKENI. The CDR3 sequence is CASSPNKAKNIQYF. The CDR3 DNA reads TGTGCCAGCTCACCAAATAAAGCCAAAAACATTCAGTACTTC.

This chain joins TRBV9 and TRBJ2-6; D is undetermined. Germline assignment: CDR1 SGDLS and CDR2 YYNGEE. CDR3 length equals 18 residues. Trimming cost V 3 bases and J 1 base, with 17 bases left between them. For the CDR3, the DNA is TGTGCCAGCAGCGCGGAAAAGAGCGTAGATTCTGGGGCCAACGTCCTGACTTTC. Translation gives CASSAEKSVDSGANVLTF.